At least ten counts were recorded for the clone carrying this T cell receptor beta chain. Its antigen is as yet unknown. The data derive from a study of T cells in Graves' hyperthyroidism and ophthalmopathy. Findings of the study overall: Ophthalmopathy could be told apart from stable hyperthyroidism with a 13 V-J model.

RNA transcripts were the template for amplifying TCR beta CDR3 regions. A set of HTBI primers served as the primers for a first-round RT-PCR of the TCR CDR3. Each CDR3 protein is one row after TCRdb ran MiXCR on the multiplex PCR reads. The sample consists of 600,000 to 800,000 distinct CDR3 sequences, 30% to 40% of them appearing once. With a duration under 2 months, the hyperthyroidism was newly diagnosed in patients aged 18 to 65. The sequenced sample was blood. The TCR was taken from a woman aged 40 to 50 with Graves' hyperthyroidism.

As DNA, the CDR3 is TGTGCCAGCAGCTTAGTCCAAGGGATATACTACGAGCAGTACTTC. Translating it yields CASSLVQGIYYEQYF. The chain uses TRBV7-9 and TRBJ2-7; D remains unclear. CDR1 and CDR2 from the germline V gene are SEHNR and FQNEAQ (reference sequence). The CDR3 totals 15 residues. V dropped 1 base and J dropped 3 bases, with 13 bases sitting between them.